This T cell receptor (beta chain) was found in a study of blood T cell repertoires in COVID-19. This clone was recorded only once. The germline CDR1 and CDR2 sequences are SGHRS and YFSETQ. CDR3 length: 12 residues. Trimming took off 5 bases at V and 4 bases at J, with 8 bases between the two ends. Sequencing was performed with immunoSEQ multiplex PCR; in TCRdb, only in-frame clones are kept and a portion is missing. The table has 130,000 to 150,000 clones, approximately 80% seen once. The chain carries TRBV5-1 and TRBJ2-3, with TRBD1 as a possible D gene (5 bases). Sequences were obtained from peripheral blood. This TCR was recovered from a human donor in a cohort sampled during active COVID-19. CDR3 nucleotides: TGCGCCAGCAGGGAAGGGGCAGATACGCAGTATTTT. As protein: CASREGADTQYF.